The clone carrying this T cell receptor beta chain was recorded at least ten times. Its specificity is not known. This sample is drawn from a study of blood T cells in healthy people across ages. Study-wide results and limits: Estimated diversity, derived from one million T cells, was regarded as an underestimate.

V lost 5 bases and J lost 4; bases outside the gene matches: 2. The CDR3 contains 12 residues. Germline CDR1 SQVTM, CDR2 ANQGSEA. A second PCR of about 7 to 11 cycles used a sample-barcoded 5' primer and a J-beta primer mix. Each cDNA molecule was tagged by a template-switch adaptor that had 12 random nucleotides. Using its own MiXCR run on the 5' RACE reads, TCRdb lists one record per CDR3 protein. The table includes 750,000 or so distinct CDR3 sequences, 20% to 30% detected once. A further study also used this sample, focusing on T cells of mothers and their children. That source adds: Three healthy Caucasian mothers, along with their six children, were the donors. The search for persistent microchimeric T cell clones detected none.

Input material: blood. The chain couples TRBV29-1 to TRBJ2-5, with TRBD1 matching over 9 bases. This receptor was taken from a boy between 5 and 17 years old in good health. The CDR3 protein is CSVLQGAETQYF. The CDR3 nucleotides read TGCAGCGTTTTACAGGGGGCAGAGACCCAGTACTTC.